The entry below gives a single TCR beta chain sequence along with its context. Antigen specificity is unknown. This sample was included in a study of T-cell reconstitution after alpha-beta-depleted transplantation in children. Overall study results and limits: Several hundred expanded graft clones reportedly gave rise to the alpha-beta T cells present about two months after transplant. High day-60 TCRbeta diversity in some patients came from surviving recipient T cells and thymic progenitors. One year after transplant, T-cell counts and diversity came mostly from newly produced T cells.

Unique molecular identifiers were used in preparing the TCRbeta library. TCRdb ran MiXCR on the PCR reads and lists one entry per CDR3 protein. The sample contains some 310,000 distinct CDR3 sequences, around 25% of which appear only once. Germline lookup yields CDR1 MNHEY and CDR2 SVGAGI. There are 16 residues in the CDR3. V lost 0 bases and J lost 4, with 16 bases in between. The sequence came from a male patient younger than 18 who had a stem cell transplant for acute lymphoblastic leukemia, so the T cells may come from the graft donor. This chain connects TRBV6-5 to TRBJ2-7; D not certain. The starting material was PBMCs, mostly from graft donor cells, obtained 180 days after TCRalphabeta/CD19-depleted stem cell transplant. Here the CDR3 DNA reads TGTGCCAGCAGTTACTCGAGGTGGTCAGAGCAATACGAGCAGTACTTC. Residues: CASSYSRWSEQYEQYF.